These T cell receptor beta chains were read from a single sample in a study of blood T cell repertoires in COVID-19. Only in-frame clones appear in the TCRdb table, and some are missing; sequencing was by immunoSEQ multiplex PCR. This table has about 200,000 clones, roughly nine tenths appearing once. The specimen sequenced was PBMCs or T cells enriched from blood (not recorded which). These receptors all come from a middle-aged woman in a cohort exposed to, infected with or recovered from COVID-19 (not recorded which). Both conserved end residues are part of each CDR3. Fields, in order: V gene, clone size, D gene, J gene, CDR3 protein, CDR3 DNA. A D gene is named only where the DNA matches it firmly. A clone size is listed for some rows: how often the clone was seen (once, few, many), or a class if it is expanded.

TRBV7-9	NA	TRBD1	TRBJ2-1	CASSHRDRVINEQFF	TGTGCCAGCAGCCACCGGGACAGGGTGATCAATGAGCAGTTCTTC
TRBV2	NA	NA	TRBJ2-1	CASIEAGGNEQFF	TGTGCCAGCATAGAGGCAGGGGGGAATGAGCAGTTCTTC
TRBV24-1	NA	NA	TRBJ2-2	CATSETTRNTGELFF	TGTGCCACCAGTGAAACAACACGGAACACCGGGGAGCTGTTTTTT
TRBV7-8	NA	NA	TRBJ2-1	CASSLAQGYEQFF	TGTGCCAGCAGCTTAGCGCAGGGTTATGAGCAGTTCTTC
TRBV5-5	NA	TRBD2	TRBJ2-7	CASSLTSGLYEQYF	TGTGCCAGCAGTCTCACTAGCGGGCTTTACGAGCAGTACTTC
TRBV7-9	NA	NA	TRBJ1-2	CASSLEGRGNYGYTF	TGTGCCAGCAGCTTAGAGGGTCGGGGTAACTATGGCTACACCTTC
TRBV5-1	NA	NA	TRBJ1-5	CASSLGGGFNQPQHF	TGCGCCAGCAGCTTGGGGGGCGGCTTCAATCAGCCCCAGCATTTT
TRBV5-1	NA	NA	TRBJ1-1	CASSFRGGNTEAFF	TGCGCCAGCAGCTTTCGCGGGGGGAACACTGAAGCTTTCTTT
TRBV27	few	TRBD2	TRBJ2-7	CASSPGTSGGGTYEQYF	TGTGCCAGCAGTCCCGGGACTAGCGGGGGGGGGACCTACGAGCAGTACTTC
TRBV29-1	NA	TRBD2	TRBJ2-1	CSGIGRDPYNEQFF	TGCAGCGGGATCGGGAGGGACCCCTACAATGAGCAGTTCTTC
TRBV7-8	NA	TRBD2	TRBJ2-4	CASSLGLGDIQYF	TGTGCCAGCAGCTTGGGACTAGGCGACATTCAGTACTTC
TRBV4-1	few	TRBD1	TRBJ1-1	CASSQDRGRDTEAFF	TGCGCCAGCAGCCAGGACAGGGGGCGGGACACTGAAGCTTTCTTT
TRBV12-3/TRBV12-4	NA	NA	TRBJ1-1	CATTTLVNTEAFF	TGTGCCACCACTACTTTGGTAAACACTGAAGCTTTCTTT
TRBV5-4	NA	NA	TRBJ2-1	CASTTGSGRSSYNEQFF	TGTGCCAGCACCACGGGAAGCGGGCGAAGCTCCTACAATGAGCAGTTCTTC
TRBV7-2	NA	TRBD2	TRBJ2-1	CASSATSGRNEQFF	TGTGCCAGCAGTGCCACTAGCGGGAGGAATGAGCAGTTCTTC
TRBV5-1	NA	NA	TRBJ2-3	CASSLARTSTDTQYF	TGCGCCAGCAGCTTGGCTCGGACTAGCACAGATACGCAGTATTTT
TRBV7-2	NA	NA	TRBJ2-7	CASSLHQASREQYF	TGTGCCAGCAGCTTGCACCAGGCCTCCCGCGAGCAGTACTTC
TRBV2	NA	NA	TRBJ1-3	CASSDGSRSTIYF	TGTGCCAGCAGTGACGGGAGCCGGAGCACCATATATTTT
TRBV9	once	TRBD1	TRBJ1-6	CASSGDRASPLHF	TGTGCCAGCAGCGGAGACAGGGCTTCACCCCTCCACTTT
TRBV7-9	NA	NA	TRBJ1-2	CASSQGSSYYGYTF	TGTGCCAGCAGCCAGGGATCCTCCTACTATGGCTACACCTTC
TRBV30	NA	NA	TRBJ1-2	CAWEGKAYGYTF	TGTGCCTGGGAGGGGAAGGCCTATGGCTACACCTTC
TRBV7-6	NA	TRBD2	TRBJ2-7	CASSATTSGYEQYF	TGTGCCAGCAGCGCGACGACTAGCGGCTACGAGCAGTACTTC
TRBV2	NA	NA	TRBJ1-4	CASSDGGRANEKLFF	TGTGCCAGCAGTGACGGGGGGCGGGCTAATGAAAAACTGTTTTTT
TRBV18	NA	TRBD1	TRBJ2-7	CASSPDRGNEQYF	TGTGCCAGCTCACCGGACAGGGGGAACGAGCAGTACTTC
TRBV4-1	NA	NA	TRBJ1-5	CASSSRTENQPQHF	TGCGCCAGCAGCTCAAGGACTGAGAATCAGCCCCAGCATTTT
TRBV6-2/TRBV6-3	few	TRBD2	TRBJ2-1	CASSYGLAGAYNEQFF	TGTGCCAGCAGTTACGGATTAGCGGGAGCTTACAATGAGCAGTTCTTC
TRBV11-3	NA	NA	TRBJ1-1	CASSLSGATEAFF	TGTGCCAGCAGCTTATCAGGGGCCACTGAAGCTTTCTTT
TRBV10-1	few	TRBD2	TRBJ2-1	CASSEGLAGQSSYNEQFF	TGCGCCAGCAGTGAAGGGCTAGCGGGGCAGAGCTCCTACAATGAGCAGTTCTTC
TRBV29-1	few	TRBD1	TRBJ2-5	CSVEIQGVETQYF	TGCAGCGTTGAAATACAGGGGGTAGAGACCCAGTACTTC